This entry concerns a single T cell receptor (beta chain). V was trimmed by 3 bases and J by 9 bases, leaving 18 bases between them. This CDR3 comprises 15 residues. Looked up from germline, CDR1 is LNHDA and CDR2 is SQIVND (reference sequence). Measured with immunoSEQ multiplex PCR; TCRdb has only the in-frame clones, and not every one. This sample has about 62,000 clones, with 85% found just once. This sample stems from a study of OX40 agonist ivuxolimab in advanced cancers. The chain uses TRBV19 and TRBJ2-1; tentatively, D is TRBD2 (6 bases). This receptor was obtained from an adult with an advanced solid tumor such as melanoma, head and neck, liver or kidney cancer. This material consisted of CD4+ or CD8+ T cells sorted from blood, taken in a trial of the OX40 agonist ivuxolimab. The CDR3 is CASSIAGEAGGEQFF. CDR3 DNA sequence: TGTGCCAGTAGTATCGCAGGCGAGGCCGGGGGTGAGCAGTTCTTC.